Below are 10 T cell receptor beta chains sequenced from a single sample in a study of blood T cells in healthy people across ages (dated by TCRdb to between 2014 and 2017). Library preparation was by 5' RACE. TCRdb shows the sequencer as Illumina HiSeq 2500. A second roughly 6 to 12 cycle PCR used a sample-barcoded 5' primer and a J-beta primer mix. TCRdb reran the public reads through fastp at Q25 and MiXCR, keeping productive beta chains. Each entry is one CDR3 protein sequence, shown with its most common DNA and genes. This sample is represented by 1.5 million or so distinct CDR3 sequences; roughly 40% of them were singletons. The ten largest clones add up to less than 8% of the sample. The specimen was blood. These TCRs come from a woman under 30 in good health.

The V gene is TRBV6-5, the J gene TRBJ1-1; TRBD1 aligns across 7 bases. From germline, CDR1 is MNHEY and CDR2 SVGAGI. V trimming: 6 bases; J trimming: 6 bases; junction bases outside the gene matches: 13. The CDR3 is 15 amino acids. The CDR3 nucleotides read TGTGCCAGCAGACTTGCAGGGGGGCGCGTCGCTGAAGCTTTCTTT. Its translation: CASRLAGGRVAEAFF.

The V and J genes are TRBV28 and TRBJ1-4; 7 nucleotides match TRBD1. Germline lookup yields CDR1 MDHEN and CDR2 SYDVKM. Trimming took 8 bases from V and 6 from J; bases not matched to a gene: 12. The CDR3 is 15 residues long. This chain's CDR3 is CASFSMGDSDEKLFF. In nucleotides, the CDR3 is TGTGCCAGCTTCTCCATGGGGGACAGCGATGAAAAACTGTTTTTT. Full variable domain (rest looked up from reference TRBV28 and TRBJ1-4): DVKVTQSSRYLVKRTGEKVFLECVQDMDHENMFWYRQDPGLGLRLIYFSYDVKMKEKGDIPEGYSVSREKKERFSLILESASTNQTSMYLCASFSMGDSDEKLFFGSGTQLSVL.

CDR3 in DNA: TGCAGTGCTAGAGACGGACTTCGCACAGATACGCAGTATTTT. Translation gives CSARDGLRTDTQYF. The gene calls are TRBV20-1 and TRBJ2-3, with D maybe TRBD2 (5 bases). The CDR3 length is 14 residues. Trimming took 0 bases from V and 1 from J, leaving 8 bases between them. Germline V lookup: CDR1 DFQATT, CDR2 SNEGSKA (reference sequence).

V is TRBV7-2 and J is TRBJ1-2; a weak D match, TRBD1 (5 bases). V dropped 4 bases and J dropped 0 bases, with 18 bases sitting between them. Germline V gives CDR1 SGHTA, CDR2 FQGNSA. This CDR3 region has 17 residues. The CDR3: CASSSWGVLNSNYGYTF. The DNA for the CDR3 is TGTGCCAGCAGCTCTTGGGGGGTCCTCAACTCTAACTATGGCTACACCTTC.

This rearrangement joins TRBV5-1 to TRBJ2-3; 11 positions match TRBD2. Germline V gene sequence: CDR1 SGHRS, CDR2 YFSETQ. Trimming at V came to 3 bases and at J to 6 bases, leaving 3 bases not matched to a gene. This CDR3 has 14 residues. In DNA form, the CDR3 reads TGCGCCAGCAGCTGGACTAGCGGGTTGGATACGCAGTATTTT. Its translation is CASSWTSGLDTQYF.

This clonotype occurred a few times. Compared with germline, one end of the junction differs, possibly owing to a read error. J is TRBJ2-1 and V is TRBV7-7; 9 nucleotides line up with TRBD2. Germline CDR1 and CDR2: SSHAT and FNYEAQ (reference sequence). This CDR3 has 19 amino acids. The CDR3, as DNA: TGTGCTAGCAGCCCGGGGATAGCGGGGGCCCTGAGCTCCTACAATGAGCAGTTCTTC. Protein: CASSPGIAGALSSYNEQFF.

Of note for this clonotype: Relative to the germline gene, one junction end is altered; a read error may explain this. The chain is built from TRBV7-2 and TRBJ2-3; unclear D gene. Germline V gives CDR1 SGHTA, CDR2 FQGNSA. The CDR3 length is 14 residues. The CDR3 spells CASSFQRWPDKQYF. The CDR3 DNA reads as TGTGCCAGCAGCTTCCAACGTTGGCCAGATAAGCAGTATTTT.

CDR3 sequence reads: CAISGGSDYTF. CDR3 DNA sequence: TGTGCCATCTCAGGGGGCTCTGACTACACCTTC. This chain joins TRBV10-3 and TRBJ1-2, with TRBD1 matching over 8 bases. Germline CDR1 and CDR2: ENHRY and SYGVKD. The CDR3 extends over 11 amino acids. Trimming took 8 bases from V and 10 from J; bases not matched to a gene: 6.

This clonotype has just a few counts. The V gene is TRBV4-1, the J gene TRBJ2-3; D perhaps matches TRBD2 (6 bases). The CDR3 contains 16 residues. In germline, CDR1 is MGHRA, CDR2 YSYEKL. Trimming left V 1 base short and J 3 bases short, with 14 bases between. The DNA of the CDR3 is TGCGCCAGCAGCCAAGTTTGGCGGAGGGGAACAGATACGCAGTATTTT. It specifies CASSQVWRRGTDTQYF.

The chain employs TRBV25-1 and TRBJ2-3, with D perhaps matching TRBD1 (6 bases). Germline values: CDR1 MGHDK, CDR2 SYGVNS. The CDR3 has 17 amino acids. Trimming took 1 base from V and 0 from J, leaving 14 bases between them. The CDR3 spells CASSESVRGPSTDTQYF. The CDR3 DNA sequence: TGTGCCAGCAGTGAATCGGTCAGGGGCCCGAGCACAGATACGCAGTATTTT. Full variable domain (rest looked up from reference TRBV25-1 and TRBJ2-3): EADIYQTPRYLVIGTGKKITLECSQTMGHDKMYWYQQDPGMELHLIHYSYGVNSTEKGDLSSESTVSRIRTEHFPLTLESARPSHTSQYLCASSESVRGPSTDTQYFGPGTRLTVL.